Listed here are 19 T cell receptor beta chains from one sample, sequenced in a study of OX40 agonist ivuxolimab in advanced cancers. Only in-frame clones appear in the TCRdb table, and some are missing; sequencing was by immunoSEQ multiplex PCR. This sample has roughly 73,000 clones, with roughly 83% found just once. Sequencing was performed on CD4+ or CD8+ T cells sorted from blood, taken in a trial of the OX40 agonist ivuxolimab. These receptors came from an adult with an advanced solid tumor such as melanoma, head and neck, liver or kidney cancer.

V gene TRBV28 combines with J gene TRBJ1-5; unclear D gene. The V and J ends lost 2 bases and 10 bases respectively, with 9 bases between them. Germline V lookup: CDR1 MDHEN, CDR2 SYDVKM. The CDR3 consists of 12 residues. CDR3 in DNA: TGTGCCAGCAGTTTAAAGGGAAAACCCCAGCATTTT. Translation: CASSLKGKPQHF.

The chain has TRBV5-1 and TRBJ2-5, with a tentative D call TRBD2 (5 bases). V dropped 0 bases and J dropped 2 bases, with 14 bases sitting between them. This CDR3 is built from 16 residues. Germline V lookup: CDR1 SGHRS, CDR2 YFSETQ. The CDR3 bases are TGCGCCAGCAGCTTGGCGGGGAAGAACCTACAAGAGACCCAGTACTTC. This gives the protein CASSLAGKNLQETQYF. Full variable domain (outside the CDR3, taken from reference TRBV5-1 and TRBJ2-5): KAGVTQTPRYLIKTRGQQVTLSCSPISGHRSVSWYQQTPGQGLQFLFEYFSETQRNKGNFPGRFSGRQFSNSRSEMNVSTLELGDSALYLCASSLAGKNLQETQYFGPGTRLLVL.

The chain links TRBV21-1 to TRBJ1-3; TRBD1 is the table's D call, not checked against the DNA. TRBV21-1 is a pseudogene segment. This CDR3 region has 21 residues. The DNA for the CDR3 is TGTGCCAGCAGCAGGGGGGACAGGGGGCCCATACCATTTCCCTCTGGAAACACCATATATTTT. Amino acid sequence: CASSRGDRGPIPFPSGNTIYF.

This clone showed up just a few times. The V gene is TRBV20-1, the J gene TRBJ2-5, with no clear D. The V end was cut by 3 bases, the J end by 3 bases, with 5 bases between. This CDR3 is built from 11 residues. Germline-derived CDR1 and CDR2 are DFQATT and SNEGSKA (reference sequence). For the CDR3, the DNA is TGCAGTGCTAGCGGAGAAGAGACCCAGTACTTC. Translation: CSASGEETQYF.

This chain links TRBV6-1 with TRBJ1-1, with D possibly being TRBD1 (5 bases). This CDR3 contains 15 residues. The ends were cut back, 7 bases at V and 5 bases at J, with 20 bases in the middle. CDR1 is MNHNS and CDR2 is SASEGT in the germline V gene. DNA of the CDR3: TGTGCCAGCAAAGAGAGGTTTCAGGGACCAACTGAAGCTTTCTTT. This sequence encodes CASKERFQGPTEAFF.

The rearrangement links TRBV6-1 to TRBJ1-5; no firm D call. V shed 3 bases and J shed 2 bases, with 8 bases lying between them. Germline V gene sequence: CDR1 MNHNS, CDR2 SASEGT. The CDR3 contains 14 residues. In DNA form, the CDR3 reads TGTGCCAGCAGTGAGATGGGCGGCAATCAGCCCCAGCATTTT. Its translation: CASSEMGGNQPQHF.

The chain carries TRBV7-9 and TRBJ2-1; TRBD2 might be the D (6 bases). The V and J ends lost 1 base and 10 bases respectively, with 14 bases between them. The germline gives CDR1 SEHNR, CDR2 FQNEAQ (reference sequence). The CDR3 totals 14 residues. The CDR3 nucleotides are TGTGCCAGCAGCTTAGAGGTGGCTAGCGCAGAGCAGTTCTTC. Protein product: CASSLEVASAEQFF.

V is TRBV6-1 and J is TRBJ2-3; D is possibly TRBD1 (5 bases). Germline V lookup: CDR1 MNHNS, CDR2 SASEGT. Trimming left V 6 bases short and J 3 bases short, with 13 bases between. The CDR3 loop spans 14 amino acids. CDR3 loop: CASSELTGTDTQYF. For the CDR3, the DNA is TGTGCCAGCAGCGAACTAACAGGTACAGATACGCAGTATTTT.

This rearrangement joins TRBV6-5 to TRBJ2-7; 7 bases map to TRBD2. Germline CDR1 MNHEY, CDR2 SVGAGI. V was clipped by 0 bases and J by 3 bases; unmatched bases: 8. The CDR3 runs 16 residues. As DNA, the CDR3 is TGTGCCAGCAGTTACTCGGGGTTGGGGGGGGGCTACGAGCAGTACTTC. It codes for CASSYSGLGGGYEQYF.

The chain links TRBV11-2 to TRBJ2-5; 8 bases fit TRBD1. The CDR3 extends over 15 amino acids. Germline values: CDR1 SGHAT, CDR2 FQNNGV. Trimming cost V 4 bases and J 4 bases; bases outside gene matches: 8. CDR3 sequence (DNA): TGTGCCAGCAGCTCAGGGGGCAGGCTAGCAGAGACCCAGTACTTC. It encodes CASSSGGRLAETQYF.

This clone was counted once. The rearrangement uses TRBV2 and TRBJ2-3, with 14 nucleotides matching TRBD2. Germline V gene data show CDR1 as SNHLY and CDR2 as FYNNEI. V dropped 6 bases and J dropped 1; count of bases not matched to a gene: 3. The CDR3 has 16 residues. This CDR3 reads CASRKGLAGGTDTQYF. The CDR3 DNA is TGTGCCAGCAGGAAGGGACTAGCGGGGGGCACAGATACGCAGTATTTT.

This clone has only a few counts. CDR3 residues: CASSVYRVAEAFF. Written as DNA, the CDR3 is TGTGCCAGCAGCGTCTACAGGGTAGCTGAAGCTTTCTTT. The chain couples TRBV11-2 to TRBJ1-1, with TRBD1 as a possible D gene (6 bases). Trimming removed 5 bases from V and 6 bases from J, with 13 bases in between. This CDR3 has 13 residues. The germline V gene has CDR1 SGHAT and CDR2 FQNNGV.

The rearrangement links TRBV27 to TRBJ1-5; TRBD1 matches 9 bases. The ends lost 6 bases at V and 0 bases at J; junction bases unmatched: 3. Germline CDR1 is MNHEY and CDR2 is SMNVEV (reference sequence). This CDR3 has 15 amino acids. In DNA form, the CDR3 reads TGTGCCAGCAGCGACAGGGGGTTTAGCAATCAGCCCCAGCATTTT. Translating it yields CASSDRGFSNQPQHF.

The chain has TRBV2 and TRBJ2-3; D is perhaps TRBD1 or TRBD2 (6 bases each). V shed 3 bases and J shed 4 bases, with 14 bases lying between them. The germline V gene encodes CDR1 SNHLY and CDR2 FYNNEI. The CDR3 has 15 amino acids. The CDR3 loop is CASSDWGAQADTQYF. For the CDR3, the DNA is TGTGCCAGCAGTGATTGGGGGGCTCAGGCAGATACGCAGTATTTT.

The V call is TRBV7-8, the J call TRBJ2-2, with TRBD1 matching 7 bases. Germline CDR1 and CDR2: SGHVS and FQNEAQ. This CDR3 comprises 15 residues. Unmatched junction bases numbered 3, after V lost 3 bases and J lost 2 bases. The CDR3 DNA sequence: TGTGCCAGCAGCTTGGGACAGCCAAACACCGGGGAGCTGTTTTTT. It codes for CASSLGQPNTGELFF. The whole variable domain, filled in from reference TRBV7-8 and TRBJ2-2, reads GAGVSQSPRYKVAKRGQDVALRCDPISGHVSLFWYQQALGQGPEFLTYFQNEAQLDKSGLPSDRFFAERPEGSVSTLKIQRTQQEDSAVYLCASSLGQPNTGELFFGEGSRLTVL.

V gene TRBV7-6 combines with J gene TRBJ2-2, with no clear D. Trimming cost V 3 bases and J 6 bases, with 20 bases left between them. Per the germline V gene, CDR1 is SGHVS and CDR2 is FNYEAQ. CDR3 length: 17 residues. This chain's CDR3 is CASSLDQLGLYAGELFF. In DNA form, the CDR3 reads TGTGCCAGCAGCTTGGACCAACTGGGTCTTTACGCCGGGGAGCTGTTTTTT.

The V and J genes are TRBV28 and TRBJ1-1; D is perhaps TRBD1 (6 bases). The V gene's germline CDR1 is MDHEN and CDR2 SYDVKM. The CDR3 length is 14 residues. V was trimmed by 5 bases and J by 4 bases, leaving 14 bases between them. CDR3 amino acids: CASSRLTGSTEAFF. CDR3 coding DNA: TGTGCCAGCAGTCGACTGACAGGAAGCACTGAAGCTTTCTTT.

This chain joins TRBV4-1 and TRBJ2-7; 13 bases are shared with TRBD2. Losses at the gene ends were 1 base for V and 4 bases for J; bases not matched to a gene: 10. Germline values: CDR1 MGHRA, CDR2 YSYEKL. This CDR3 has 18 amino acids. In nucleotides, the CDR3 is TGCGCCAGCAGCCAAGTAGGGGGACTAGCGGGATCTGCTTACGAGCAGTACTTC. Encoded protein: CASSQVGGLAGSAYEQYF.

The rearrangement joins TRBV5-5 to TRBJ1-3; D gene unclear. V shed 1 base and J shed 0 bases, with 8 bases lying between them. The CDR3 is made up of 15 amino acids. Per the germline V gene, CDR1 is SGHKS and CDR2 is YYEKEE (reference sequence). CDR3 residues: CASSLTAHSGNTIYF. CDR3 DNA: TGTGCCAGCAGCTTGACAGCCCACTCTGGAAACACCATATATTTT.